A selection of T cell receptor beta chains follows, all from one sample in a study of blood T cells in healthy people across ages. TCRdb analysed the 5' RACE reads with MiXCR anew, one entry per CDR3 protein. Counted here are under 2 million distinct CDR3 sequences, roughly a third occurring once; the ten biggest clones make up around 11%. Sequencing was done on a sample of blood. The receptors stem from a woman between 25 and 40 years old in good health. The CDR3 runs from the conserved cysteine through the conserved F or W. A D gene is named only where the DNA matches it firmly. Expanded clones get a size class; other rows say once, few or many, or leave the size out.

V	size	J	D	CDR3	DNA
TRBV20-1	-	TRBJ1-1	-	CSARDPGPKNTEAFF	TGCAGTGCTAGAGATCCGGGACCTAAGAACACTGAAGCTTTCTTT
TRBV28	few	TRBJ2-1	-	CASSAGLRKDEQFF	TGTGCCAGCAGCGCAGGGCTTCGCAAGGATGAGCAGTTCTTC
TRBV11-2	few	TRBJ2-7	-	CASSLEPPSGQYF	TGTGCCAGCAGCTTAGAACCCCCCTCGGGGCAGTACTTC
TRBV4-1	-	TRBJ1-2	-	CASSQGGPGWNSYTF	TGCGCCAGCAGCCAAGGAGGGCCAGGGTGGAATAGCTACACCTTC
TRBV3-1	few	TRBJ2-7	-	CASSHAGAGREQYF	TGTGCCAGCAGCCACGCTGGGGCAGGGCGAGAGCAGTACTTC
TRBV4-1	-	TRBJ2-7	TRBD2	CASSPLAGEAYEQYF	TGCGCCAGCAGCCCATTAGCGGGAGAAGCCTACGAGCAGTACTTC
TRBV20-1	few	TRBJ2-1	-	CSAYLTSRGPGWHEQFF	TGCAGTGCCTACCTTACCAGTCGGGGGCCAGGGTGGCATGAGCAGTTCTTC
TRBV5-6	few	TRBJ2-5	-	CASSLASGARETQYF	TGTGCCAGCAGCTTGGCCTCGGGGGCCAGAGAGACCCAGTACTTC
TRBV7-2	-	TRBJ2-6	-	CASSLGGGKSSGANVLTF	TGTGCCAGCAGCTTAGGGGGCGGAAAAAGCTCTGGGGCCAACGTCCTGACTTTC
TRBV7-9	-	TRBJ2-1	-	CASSSTAGYEQFF	TGTGCCAGCAGCTCCACTGCAGGGTATGAGCAGTTCTTC
TRBV4-1	-	TRBJ1-2	-	CASSQDLGVYGYTF	TGCGCCAGCAGCCAAGATCTAGGGGTCTATGGCTACACCTTC
TRBV20-1	few	TRBJ2-1	TRBD2	CSARAFGGFEQFF	TGCAGTGCTAGAGCCTTCGGGGGGTTTGAGCAGTTCTTC
TRBV4-1	few	TRBJ2-5	TRBD2	CASSQDPLAAGGWETQYF	TGCGCCAGCAGCCAAGATCCCTTAGCAGCGGGGGGTTGGGAGACCCAGTACTTC
TRBV10-3	-	TRBJ1-2	-	CATAREASNYGYTF	TGTGCCACCGCCCGGGAGGCATCAAACTATGGCTACACCTTC
TRBV28	many	TRBJ2-6	TRBD1	CASCHPGTDANVLTF	TGTGCCAGCTGCCATCCCGGGACAGACGCCAACGTCCTGACTTTC
TRBV7-9	many	TRBJ2-7	-	CASSQMGGEQYF	TGTGCCAGCAGCCAAATGGGGGGAGAGCAGTACTTC